This T cell receptor beta chain was observed in a study of blood T cell repertoires in COVID-19. Which cohort a participant joined came from the clinical history participants gave. This table comes from immunoSEQ multiplex PCR, and its TCRdb copy is limited to in-frame clones, with some not included. The sample includes about 170,000 clones, around 82% of them seen just once. Per the germline V gene, CDR1 is KGHSH and CDR2 is LQKENI. V lost 0 bases, J lost 7 bases, and 13 bases lay in between. There are 15 residues in the CDR3. The V call is TRBV18, the J call TRBJ2-1; tentative D call: TRBD2 (5 bases). The sequenced sample was PBMCs or T cells enriched from blood (not recorded which). This sequence originates from a woman aged 45-59 years in a cohort exposed to, infected with or recovered from COVID-19 (not recorded which). The CDR3, as DNA: TGTGCCAGCTCACCACCGCGGAGGAGTAGTAATGAGCAGTTCTTC. This translates into CASSPPRRSSNEQFF.